One and the same sample provided the 8 T cell receptor beta chains below, sequenced in a study of blood T cell repertoires in COVID-19. TCRdb's table, derived via immunoSEQ multiplex PCR, lists solely in-frame clones and lacks some. The profile shows around 200,000 clones, more than 70% of them singletons. Sequencing was carried out using peripheral blood. The receptors derive from a person between 70 and 80 years old with COVID-19, enrolled during active disease.

The chain combines TRBV5-4 with TRBJ2-7; 9 bases are shared with TRBD1. CDR3 length equals 16 residues. From germline, CDR1 is SGHNT and CDR2 YYREEE (reference sequence). With 0 bases clipped from V and 2 bases from J, the junction kept 6 bases outside the gene matches. In DNA, the CDR3 is TGTGCCAGCAGCTTGGCCTGGGGACAGGGAACCTACGAGCAGTACTTC. Its translation: CASSLAWGQGTYEQYF. The whole variable domain, filled in from reference TRBV5-4 and TRBJ2-7, reads ETGVTQSPTHLIKTRGQQVTLRCSSQSGHNTVSWYQQALGQGPQFIFQYYREEENGRGNFPPRFSGLQFPNYSSELNVNALELDDSALYLCASSLAWGQGTYEQYFGPGTRLTVT.

This chain joins TRBV9 and TRBJ2-1; TRBD1 aligns across 10 bases. The germline gives CDR1 SGDLS, CDR2 YYNGEE. The CDR3 totals 16 residues. V gave up 3 bases and J gave up 2 bases; unmatched junction bases: 5. The CDR3 DNA is TGTGCCAGCAGCGGAAGACAGGGGGCAACCTACAATGAGCAGTTCTTC. Amino acids: CASSGRQGATYNEQFF.

The chain carries TRBV28 and TRBJ2-7, with TRBD2 matching 9 bases. This CDR3 has 16 amino acids. V gave up 2 bases and J gave up 0 bases; unmatched junction bases: 5. The germline V gene has CDR1 MDHEN and CDR2 SYDVKM. The CDR3: CASSLAGGRSSYEQYF. DNA of the CDR3: TGTGCCAGCAGTTTAGCGGGAGGGAGAAGCTCCTACGAGCAGTACTTC.

The rearrangement links TRBV19 to TRBJ1-1; a weak D match, TRBD1 (6 bases). This CDR3 is 14 amino acids long. Germline V gene lookup returns CDR1 LNHDA and CDR2 SQIVND (reference sequence). V lost 0 bases and J lost 6, with 11 bases in between. CDR3 nucleotides: TGTGCCAGTAGTATAGATCGTACAGGGTCTGAAGCTTTCTTT. This sequence encodes CASSIDRTGSEAFF.

The chain employs TRBV23-1 and TRBJ2-4; no firm D call. TRBV23-1 is an open reading frame whose function is uncertain. The CDR3 runs to 19 residues. Between the trimmed V and J ends, which lost 0 bases and 0 bases, there was a span of 18 bases. The CDR3 nucleotides read TGCGCCAGCAGTCAATCGCGGCAGTTTCATCGACTAGCCAAAAACATTCAGTACTTC. As protein: CASSQSRQFHRLAKNIQYF.

The chain uses TRBV28 and TRBJ1-5; maybe TRBD1 (6 bases). The germline CDR1 and CDR2 sequences are MDHEN and SYDVKM. This CDR3 spans 14 amino acids. Trimming pared 5 bases from V and 2 bases from J, leaving 10 bases between. The CDR3: CASSQGYGNQPQHF. As DNA, the CDR3 is TGTGCCAGCAGTCAGGGGTACGGCAATCAGCCCCAGCATTTT. Full variable domain (missing parts from reference TRBV28 and TRBJ1-5): DVKVTQSSRYLVKRTGEKVFLECVQDMDHENMFWYRQDPGLGLRLIYFSYDVKMKEKGDIPEGYSVSREKKERFSLILESASTNQTSMYLCASSQGYGNQPQHFGDGTRLSIL.

V and J are TRBV24-1 and TRBJ2-3; 7 bases map to TRBD1. V trimming: 3 bases; J trimming: 2 bases; junction bases outside the gene matches: 7. The CDR3 loop spans 16 amino acids. Germline V gene lookup returns CDR1 KGHDR and CDR2 SFDVKD. CDR3 region: CATSDRQGTFTDTQYF. The CDR3 region has the DNA TGTGCCACCAGTGATAGACAGGGTACTTTCACAGATACGCAGTATTTT.

This chain connects TRBV2 to TRBJ2-1, with TRBD2 as a possible D gene (6 bases). Germline-derived CDR1 and CDR2 are SNHLY and FYNNEI. This CDR3 comprises 14 residues. Trimming stripped 9 bases from V and 12 bases from J, with 24 bases between. CDR3 DNA sequence: TGTGCCAGTCAAAAGGAGGGCCCGGGTTTTGGGCAGTTCTTC. This gives the protein CASQKEGPGFGQFF.